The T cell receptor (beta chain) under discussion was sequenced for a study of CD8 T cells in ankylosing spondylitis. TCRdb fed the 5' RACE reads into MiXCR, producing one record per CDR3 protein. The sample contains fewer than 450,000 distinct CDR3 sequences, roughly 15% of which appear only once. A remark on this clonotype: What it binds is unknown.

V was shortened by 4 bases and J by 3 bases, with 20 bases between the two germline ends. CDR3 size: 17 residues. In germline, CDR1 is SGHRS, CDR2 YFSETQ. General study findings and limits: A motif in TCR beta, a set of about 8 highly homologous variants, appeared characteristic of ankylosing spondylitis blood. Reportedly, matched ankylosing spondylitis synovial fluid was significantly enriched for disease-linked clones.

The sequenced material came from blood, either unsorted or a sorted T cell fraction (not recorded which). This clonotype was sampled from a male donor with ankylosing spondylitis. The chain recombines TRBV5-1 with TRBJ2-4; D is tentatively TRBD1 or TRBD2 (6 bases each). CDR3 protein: CASSPSGAGGGKNIQYF. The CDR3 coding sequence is TGCGCCAGCAGCCCGAGTGGGGCAGGAGGGGGCAAAAACATTCAGTACTTC.